A selection of T cell receptor beta chains follows, all from one sample in a study of control samples from healthy donors and cancer patients. Repertoires were generated with immunoSEQ multiplex PCR, while TCRdb's copy carries only in-frame clones and drops some. Of some 120,000 clones in the sample, approximately 89% are singletons; the top ten hold over 2.5%. Sequences were obtained from blood. Receptors were obtained from a man between 60 and 70 years old in good health. Each CDR3 is given with its conserved first and last residue. The order of the fields is V gene, clone size, J gene, D gene, CDR3 DNA, CDR3 protein. The D gene is left open where the match is weak. Size values are once, few and many counts, or a class for expanded clones, and some rows have none.

TRBV24-1	NA	TRBJ1-4	TRBD1	TGTGCCACCAGTGATCGTCCCGGGACAGGGGGGAACGAAAAACTGTTTTTT	CATSDRPGTGGNEKLFF
TRBV27	few	TRBJ2-7	NA	TGTGCCAGCAGTTTATCGACAGGCTACGAGCAGTACTTC	CASSLSTGYEQYF
TRBV29-1	NA	TRBJ1-2	NA	TGCAGCGTTGGCGGTCAGGGGCCCGTTTACTATGGCTACACCTTC	CSVGGQGPVYYGYTF
TRBV7-2	NA	TRBJ1-3	NA	TGTGCCAGCAGCTTAGCGCCAATCCCTGCAAACACCATATATTTT	CASSLAPIPANTIYF
TRBV28	NA	TRBJ2-7	NA	TGTGCCAGCAGCCGTCAGGGGATTGAGCAGTACTTC	CASSRQGIEQYF
TRBV5-5	few	TRBJ2-7	NA	TGTGCCAGCAACCGGGTAAGCAGCTCCCACGAGCAGTACTTC	CASNRVSSSHEQYF
TRBV11-2	NA	TRBJ1-6	TRBD1	TGTGCCAGCAATACAGGGGGCAATTCACCCCTCCACTTT	CASNTGGNSPLHF
TRBV19	NA	TRBJ1-5	TRBD1	TGTGCCAGTAGTGGACAGGGGGTCGGCAATCAGCCCCAGCATTTT	CASSGQGVGNQPQHF
TRBV15	NA	TRBJ1-5	NA	TGTGCCACCAGCAGAGATCGAGGCGAGCCCCAGCATTTT	CATSRDRGEPQHF
TRBV2	NA	TRBJ2-1	TRBD1	TGTGCCAGCAGTGAAGGGACAGGCTCCTACAATGAGCAGTTCTTC	CASSEGTGSYNEQFF
TRBV27	NA	TRBJ1-4	NA	TGTGCCAGCAGTTTTAAGGGGGGGCTTAATGAAAAACTGTTTTTT	CASSFKGGLNEKLFF
TRBV10-3	NA	TRBJ1-6	NA	TGTGCCATCGGAGAACAGGATTATAATTCACCCCTCCACTTT	CAIGEQDYNSPLHF
TRBV27	NA	TRBJ2-2	NA	TGTGCCAGCAGTTTATCTTCGGGGTTCGGACGTAAGAACACCGGGGAGCTGTTTTTT	CASSLSSGFGRKNTGELFF
TRBV7-9	NA	TRBJ1-4	NA	TGTGCCAGCAGCTTAGCACAGTTAACTAATGAAAAACTGTTTTTT	CASSLAQLTNEKLFF
TRBV5-6	NA	TRBJ2-7	NA	TGTGCCAGCAGCTTAAGGTCCTACGAGCAGTACTTC	CASSLRSYEQYF
TRBV7-8	NA	TRBJ2-7	NA	TGTGCCAGCAGCTTAGGGGAGGCCTACGAGCAGTACTTC	CASSLGEAYEQYF
TRBV19	NA	TRBJ1-6	TRBD1	TGTGCCAGTAGTACCCCGACAGGGTCTTCACCCCTCCACTTT	CASSTPTGSSPLHF
TRBV10-3	once	TRBJ2-7	TRBD2	TGTGCCATCTCTCGGGGGGTCGACTCCTACGAGCAGTACTTC	CAISRGVDSYEQYF
TRBV4-3	once	TRBJ2-1	TRBD1	TGCGCCAGCGGCCCACGGACAGGGATCAATGAGCAGTTCTTC	CASGPRTGINEQFF
TRBV5-5	NA	TRBJ2-7	TRBD1	TGTGCCAGCAGCTTGGGGCCAGGGGGCGTCTACGAGCAGTACTTC	CASSLGPGGVYEQYF
TRBV7-3	few	TRBJ2-3	NA	TGTGCCAGCAGCTTAAGGTGGCCGACAGATACGCAGTATTTT	CASSLRWPTDTQYF
TRBV5-1	NA	TRBJ1-2	TRBD1	TGCGCCAGCAGCCCTCAGGGGGATGGAGGTAGTAGCTACACCTTC	CASSPQGDGGSSYTF
TRBV5-1	NA	TRBJ2-7	NA	TGCGCCAGCGGAACTTCAGGGGCACCCCAAGCCTACGAGCAGTACTTC	CASGTSGAPQAYEQYF
TRBV2	NA	TRBJ2-3	TRBD2	TGTGCCAGCACCACATCCGCGGGGGTACTCACAGATACGCAGTATTTT	CASTTSAGVLTDTQYF
TRBV9	NA	TRBJ2-7	TRBD2	TGTGCCAGCAGCGCCCTGGGGGGGTCCTACGAGCAGTACTTC	CASSALGGSYEQYF
TRBV24-1	NA	TRBJ2-3	NA	TGTGCCACCAGTGATTTTTCCGCAGATACGCAGTATTTT	CATSDFSADTQYF
TRBV2	NA	TRBJ2-5	NA	TGTGCCAGCAATAGTCAGGGGGGCGAGACCCAGTACTTC	CASNSQGGETQYF
TRBV7-2	few	TRBJ2-7	NA	TGTGCCAGCAGCTTAGACGGCCTCGTTAACGAGCAGTACTTC	CASSLDGLVNEQYF
TRBV28	NA	TRBJ1-1	NA	TGTGCCAGCAAGCCCTGGGGGTTAATGATGAGCACTGAAGCTTTCTTT	CASKPWGLMMSTEAFF
TRBV5-5	NA	TRBJ1-4	TRBD1	TGTGCCAGCACGACAGGGGCTAATGAAAAACTGTTTTTT	CASTTGANEKLFF
TRBV2	NA	TRBJ2-7	TRBD1	TGTGCCAGCATCTGGGAGACAGGGGCCTTTGAGCAGTACTTC	CASIWETGAFEQYF
TRBV30	NA	TRBJ1-6	NA	TGTGCCTGGAGTAAGGGCAACTCCTATAATTCACCCCTCCACTTT	CAWSKGNSYNSPLHF
TRBV5-1	NA	TRBJ2-6	NA	TGCGCCAGCAGCGGAACCCTCTCTGGGGCCAACGTCCTGACTTTC	CASSGTLSGANVLTF
TRBV5-8	NA	TRBJ1-1	NA	TGTGCCAGCAGCTTTACCAGGGGTAGCACTGAAGCTTTCTTT	CASSFTRGSTEAFF
TRBV28	NA	TRBJ1-1	TRBD1	TGTGCCAGCAGTTTAAGACAGGGGAACACTGAAGCTTTCTTT	CASSLRQGNTEAFF
TRBV7-9	NA	TRBJ2-5	NA	TGTGCCAGCAGCTTAGGGGGGATACAAGAGACCCAGTACTTC	CASSLGGIQETQYF
TRBV6-6	NA	TRBJ2-7	TRBD1	TGTGCCAGCGGCCGGGACAGGGGCAATCAGAACTTC	CASGRDRGNQNF
TRBV10-3	NA	TRBJ1-2	NA	TGTGCCATCAGTTCAGGGTATGGCTACACCTTC	CAISSGYGYTF
TRBV29-1	NA	TRBJ1-1	NA	TGCAGCTCCGAGAGGGGGGCGAACACTGAAGCTTTCTTT	CSSERGANTEAFF
TRBV18	NA	TRBJ2-3	NA	TGTGCCAGCTCACCAGTTGGGGGGCAGGCGCAGTATTTT	CASSPVGGQAQYF
TRBV5-8	NA	TRBJ1-3	NA	TGTGCCAGCAGCCGACGGTCTGGAAACACCATATATTTT	CASSRRSGNTIYF
TRBV28	NA	TRBJ2-1	TRBD1	TGTGCCAGCATCCCGGGACAGGGGGCGTGGAATGAGCAGTTCTTC	CASIPGQGAWNEQFF
TRBV27	NA	TRBJ2-7	NA	TGTGCCAGCAGTCCTACGACAGCGGCCCCCTACGAGCAGTACTTC	CASSPTTAAPYEQYF
TRBV18	NA	TRBJ2-7	NA	TGTGCCAGCTCACTCTTCGGTCTCTACGAGCAGTACTTC	CASSLFGLYEQYF
TRBV28	NA	TRBJ2-7	TRBD1	TGTGCCAGCTATTCTCCAGGGACAGCCTACGAGCAGTACTTC	CASYSPGTAYEQYF